The 30 T cell receptor beta chains below come from one sample, sequenced in a study of control samples from healthy donors and cancer patients (dated by TCRdb to the early 2020s). Libraries were constructed by the immunoSEQ multiplex PCR assay. TCRdb limited this immuneACCESS table to in-frame rearrangements with V and J called. A share of clones is missing; checked studies link under half to unresolved V genes, and the rest is unexplained. Here the sample has approximately 50,000 clones; about nine tenths occur a single time. The ten largest clonotypes hold more than 12% of the sample. Sequencing was carried out using PBMCs. All receptors derive from a man between 60 and 75 years old with head and neck cancer.

The chain is built from TRBV9 and TRBJ1-1, with TRBD1 matching 9 bases. Trimming took 0 bases from V and 5 from J; bases not matched to a gene: 5. CDR3 length: 15 residues. Germline CDR1 SGDLS, CDR2 YYNGEE. The CDR3: CASSVGDRVSTEAFF. CDR3 in DNA: TGTGCCAGCAGCGTAGGGGACAGGGTATCGACTGAAGCTTTCTTT. Combining the CDR3 with reference TRBV9 and TRBJ1-1 gives the whole variable domain DSGVTQTPKHLITATGQRVTLRCSPRSGDLSVYWYQQSLDQGLQFLIQYYNGEERAKGNILERFSAQQFPDLHSELNLSSLELGDSALYFCASSVGDRVSTEAFFGQGTRLTVV.

This rearrangement joins TRBV15 to TRBJ2-7, with TRBD1 identical over 7 bases. The CDR3 runs to 13 residues. The V and J ends lost 3 bases and 4 bases, in that order; junction bases with no gene match: 3. CDR1 is LNHNV and CDR2 is YYDKDF in the germline V gene (reference sequence). This CDR3 is CATSRDRQYEQYF. CDR3 coding DNA: TGTGCCACCAGCAGGGACAGGCAATACGAGCAGTACTTC.

The chain uses TRBV5-6 and TRBJ2-1; a weak D match, TRBD2 (6 bases). This CDR3 region has 15 residues. The V gene lost 1 base and the J gene lost 6 bases, with 14 bases spanning the gap. Germline CDR1 and CDR2: SGHDT and YYEEEE. CDR3 coding DNA: TGTGCCAGCAGCTTGTGGCTAGCCGGGGGCAATGAGCAGTTCTTC. As protein: CASSLWLAGGNEQFF.

V usage is TRBV9 and J usage is TRBJ2-7; D ambiguous. Germline V lookup: CDR1 SGDLS, CDR2 YYNGEE. Trimming cost V 0 bases and J 0 bases, with 7 bases left between them. This CDR3 has 14 amino acids. The CDR3 is CASSVGDDSYEQYF. The CDR3 coding sequence is TGTGCCAGCAGCGTAGGAGACGACTCCTACGAGCAGTACTTC.

This clone was picked up a small number of times. The genes are TRBV29-1 and TRBJ1-4; D is undetermined. The CDR3 extends over 12 amino acids. Trimming shortened V by 7 bases and J by 5 bases, and 11 bases separated the two germline ends. The germline V gene encodes CDR1 SQVTM and CDR2 ANQGSEA. CDR3: CSAEDQNEKLFF. Here the CDR3 DNA reads TGCAGCGCCGAGGACCAGAATGAAAAACTGTTTTTT.

This rearrangement joins TRBV6-2 or TRBV6-3 to TRBJ2-7; the D gene is possibly TRBD2 (5 bases). In germline, CDR1 is MNHEY, CDR2 SVGEGT. V was shortened by 3 bases and J by 2 bases, with 14 bases between the two germline ends. The CDR3 has 15 amino acids. CDR3 nucleotides: TGTGCCAGCAGTTATCCCGCGGGCGTAACCTACGAGCAGTACTTC. Amino acids: CASSYPAGVTYEQYF.

The J gene is TRBJ2-2, the V gene TRBV7-8; unclear D gene. The germline V and J ends were trimmed by 7 bases and 5 bases, with 14 bases remaining between them. The CDR3 has 14 residues. CDR1 is SGHVS and CDR2 is FQNEAQ in the germline V gene. CDR3 nucleotide sequence: TGTGCCAGCAACCCCATCGACCCGACCGGGGAGCTGTTTTTT. Residues: CASNPIDPTGELFF. Drawing the rest from reference TRBV7-8 and TRBJ2-2, the complete variable domain is GAGVSQSPRYKVAKRGQDVALRCDPISGHVSLFWYQQALGQGPEFLTYFQNEAQLDKSGLPSDRFFAERPEGSVSTLKIQRTQQEDSAVYLCASNPIDPTGELFFGEGSRLTVL.

The chain has TRBV28 and TRBJ2-7; D might be TRBD1 (6 bases). With 6 bases removed from V and 0 bases from J, the gap between germline ends came to 12 bases. The CDR3 consists of 14 residues. Looked up from germline, CDR1 is MDHEN and CDR2 is SYDVKM. The CDR3 DNA is TGTGCCAGCAGAACTCGGGACACCTCCTACGAGCAGTACTTC. Translation: CASRTRDTSYEQYF.

V gene TRBV5-6 combines with J gene TRBJ2-5; possibly TRBD2 for D (6 bases). CDR1 is SGHDT, CDR2 YYEEEE, per germline. Trimming left V 5 bases short and J 5 bases short, with 13 bases between. This CDR3 region has 13 residues. Here the CDR3 reads CASRRGRGETQYF. The CDR3 DNA reads as TGTGCCAGCAGGCGGGGACGGGGCGAGACCCAGTACTTC.

The chain has TRBV20-1 and TRBJ2-2, with a weak D call TRBD2 (6 bases). V lost 3 bases to trimming and J lost 5 bases, with 16 bases between them. Germline V lookup: CDR1 DFQATT, CDR2 SNEGSKA (reference sequence). The CDR3 covers 15 residues. CDR3 bases: TGCAGTGCTAGTACGGGGGTGAAGGAGACCGGGGAGCTGTTTTTT. It is translated as CSASTGVKETGELFF.

The J gene is TRBJ1-3, the V gene TRBV7-9; D is unclear. Per the germline V gene, CDR1 is SEHNR and CDR2 is FQNEAQ (reference sequence). Trimming removed 1 base at V and 3 bases at J, with 7 bases between. CDR3 length equals 14 residues. CDR3 DNA: TGTGCCAGCAGCTTAGATAGGGTTGGAAACACCATATATTTT. Its protein product is CASSLDRVGNTIYF.

The chain carries TRBV6-2 or TRBV6-3 and TRBJ2-1; 7 bases align to TRBD1. With 0 bases clipped from V and 7 bases from J, the junction kept 9 bases outside the gene matches. The germline CDR1 and CDR2 sequences are MNHEY and SVGEGT. There are 16 residues in the CDR3. CDR3 residues: CASSYSDRVWGNEQFF. Written as DNA, the CDR3 is TGTGCCAGCAGTTACTCCGACAGGGTTTGGGGGAATGAGCAGTTCTTC.

The chain recombines TRBV12-5 with TRBJ2-5, with TRBD1 identical over 9 bases. The V gene's germline CDR1 is LGHNT and CDR2 FRNRAP. CDR3 length: 13 residues. Trimming cost V 5 bases and J 4 bases; bases outside gene matches: 2. The CDR3 DNA follows: TGTGCTAGTGGTGTACAGGGGGCAGAGACCCAGTACTTC. This translates into CASGVQGAETQYF.

The genes are TRBV7-6 and TRBJ2-7, with TRBD1 matching 7 bases. This CDR3 is built from 16 residues. The V gene end was trimmed by 0 bases and the J gene end by 0 bases; junction bases not matched to a gene: 5. CDR1 SGHVS and CDR2 FNYEAQ come from the germline V gene. This CDR3 is CASSLAAGGFSYEQYF. CDR3 DNA: TGTGCCAGCAGCTTAGCAGCAGGGGGATTCTCCTACGAGCAGTACTTC.

V usage is TRBV7-2 and J usage is TRBJ1-6; no definite D call. The CDR3 has 14 amino acids. Trimming pared 1 base from V and 6 bases from J, leaving 7 bases between. Germline assignment: CDR1 SGHTA and CDR2 FQGNSA. The CDR3 DNA reads as TGTGCCAGCAGCTTAGTAGTCCCTAATTCACCCCTCCACTTT. Protein sequence: CASSLVVPNSPLHF. Complete variable domain (other parts from reference TRBV7-2 and TRBJ1-6): GAGVSQSPSNKVTEKGKDVELRCDPISGHTALYWYRQSLGQGLEFLIYFQGNSAPDKSGLPSDRFSAERTGGSVSTLTIQRTQQEDSAVYLCASSLVVPNSPLHFGNGTRLTVT.

V and J are TRBV7-2 and TRBJ2-5; the match to TRBD2 covers 9 bases. CDR1 and CDR2 from the germline V gene are SGHTA and FQGNSA. V trimming: 1 base; J trimming: 9 bases; junction bases outside the gene matches: 6. The CDR3 runs to 14 residues. The CDR3 loop is CASSLGGGAAAQYF. DNA for the CDR3: TGTGCCAGCAGCTTAGGCGGGGGGGCCGCGGCCCAGTACTTC.

This clone was seen a single time. The chain combines TRBV7-2 with TRBJ2-5; no clear D. The CDR3 consists of 14 residues. The V and J ends lost 5 bases and 3 bases respectively, with 13 bases between them. CDR1 is SGHTA and CDR2 is FQGNSA in the germline V gene. The CDR3 bases are TGTGCCAGCAGCCTAACATACACGGAAGAGACCCAGTACTTC. Its protein is CASSLTYTEETQYF.

The chain combines TRBV3-1 (or the pseudogene TRBV3-2) with TRBJ2-3; no clear D. Germline V gives CDR1 LGHDT, CDR2 YNNKEL (reference sequence). V was shortened by 3 bases and J by 0 bases, with 4 bases between the two germline ends. The CDR3 is made up of 13 amino acids. The CDR3 loop reads CASSHASTDTQYF. CDR3 DNA sequence: TGTGCCAGCAGCCATGCTAGCACAGATACGCAGTATTTT.

This sequence joins TRBV4-1 and TRBJ1-1, with D tentatively TRBD1 (5 bases). Germline lookup yields CDR1 MGHRA and CDR2 YSYEKL. V lost 0 bases to trimming and J lost 10 bases, with 18 bases between them. The CDR3 runs 15 residues. CDR3 protein: CASSQEGRGLGGAFF. Here the CDR3 DNA reads TGCGCCAGCAGCCAAGAGGGAAGGGGCTTGGGGGGAGCTTTCTTT.

This chain joins TRBV5-1 and TRBJ2-1, with 9 bases that match TRBD2. J lost 7 bases, V lost 1 base, and 6 bases had no gene match. CDR3 length: 15 amino acids. The germline V gene encodes CDR1 SGHRS and CDR2 YFSETQ. CDR3 sequence: CASSLFAGGGNEQFF. CDR3 DNA sequence: TGCGCCAGCAGCTTGTTCGCGGGAGGGGGTAATGAGCAGTTCTTC.

The rearrangement uses TRBV2 and TRBJ1-2; no definite D call. CDR1 SNHLY and CDR2 FYNNEI come from the germline V gene. Trimming took off 1 base at V and 2 bases at J, with 5 bases between the two ends. CDR3 length: 13 residues. CDR3 bases: TGTGCCAGCAGTGAAGGATTGAACTATGGCTACACCTTC. Translated, it gives CASSEGLNYGYTF.

The chain combines TRBV5-1 with TRBJ2-5; D ambiguous. Looked up from germline, CDR1 is SGHRS and CDR2 is YFSETQ. The CDR3 totals 14 residues. V was cut by 0 bases and J by 0 bases, with 6 bases left in between. The CDR3 DNA reads as TGCGCCAGCAGCTTGGGGTTGGACCAAGAGACCCAGTACTTC. Its translation is CASSLGLDQETQYF.

This chain joins TRBV5-6 and TRBJ2-5; D remains ambiguous. The CDR3 has 14 amino acids. The germline V gene encodes CDR1 SGHDT and CDR2 YYEEEE. Trimming cost V 6 bases and J 5 bases, with 17 bases left between them. The CDR3 bases are TGTGCCAGCACCCTCTGGCTCAAAATGGAGACCCAGTACTTC. This encodes CASTLWLKMETQYF. Full variable domain (remainder filled in from reference TRBV5-6 and TRBJ2-5): DAGVTQSPTHLIKTRGQQVTLRCSPKSGHDTVSWYQQALGQGPQFIFQYYEEEERQRGNFPDRFSGHQFPNYSSELNVNALLLGDSALYLCASTLWLKMETQYFGPGTRLLVL.

This chain links TRBV6-1 with TRBJ2-1; a possible D gene is TRBD2 (6 bases). This CDR3 has 16 amino acids. Germline-derived CDR1 and CDR2 are MNHNS and SASEGT. Trimming shortened V by 4 bases and J by 4 bases, and 17 bases separated the two germline ends. The CDR3 loop reads CASSGGLTPLYNEQFF. The DNA for the CDR3 is TGTGCCAGCAGTGGGGGACTCACGCCTTTATACAATGAGCAGTTCTTC.

The chain recombines TRBV3-1 (or the pseudogene TRBV3-2) with TRBJ2-5; 8 bases fit TRBD2. This CDR3 has 13 residues. Trimming took 8 bases from V and 2 from J; bases not matched to a gene: 4. CDR1 and CDR2 from the germline V gene are LGHDT and YNNKEL (reference sequence). The CDR3, as DNA: TGTGCCAGCCGCGGCGGGGGGCAAGAGACCCAGTACTTC. Its protein is CASRGGGQETQYF.

This chain uses TRBV9 with TRBJ1-3; no reliable D call. The V end was cut by 3 bases, the J end by 4 bases, with 2 bases between. CDR3 size: 11 residues. Germline assignment: CDR1 SGDLS and CDR2 YYNGEE. The CDR3 is CASSGGNTIYF. DNA for the CDR3: TGTGCCAGCAGCGGCGGAAACACCATATATTTT.

V is TRBV18 and J is TRBJ2-3; D gene uncertain. V gave up 2 bases and J gave up 4 bases, with 10 bases separating them. The germline V gene encodes CDR1 KGHSH and CDR2 LQKENI. This CDR3 has 14 amino acids. The CDR3, as DNA: TGTGCCAGCTCACCAGTACCAGGCTCAGATACGCAGTATTTT. It translates to CASSPVPGSDTQYF.

The chain links TRBV30 to TRBJ2-3; D gene ambiguous. Deletions cut 0 bases from V and 5 bases from J, with 9 bases between. From germline, CDR1 is GTSNPN and CDR2 SVGIG (reference sequence). The length of the CDR3 is 13 residues. CDR3 sequence reads: CAWSVNERDTQYF. The CDR3 DNA reads as TGTGCCTGGAGTGTAAACGAGCGAGATACGCAGTATTTT.

V is TRBV19 and J is TRBJ2-2; D perhaps matches TRBD2 (6 bases). There are 12 residues in the CDR3. Germline V gene data show CDR1 as LNHDA and CDR2 as SQIVND (reference sequence). Trimming took 9 bases from V and 4 from J, leaving 9 bases between them. CDR3 in amino acids: CASRAGTGELFF. DNA for the CDR3: TGTGCCAGCAGAGCGGGCACCGGGGAGCTGTTTTTT.

The chain carries TRBV4-2 and TRBJ2-6; D unclear. Trimming removed 0 bases from V and 0 bases from J, with 9 bases in between. CDR1 is LGHNA, CDR2 YNFKEQ, per germline. This CDR3 is built from 17 residues. The CDR3 sequence: CASSQDFAVSGANVLTF. The CDR3 DNA sequence: TGTGCCAGCAGCCAAGATTTCGCAGTCTCTGGGGCCAACGTCCTGACTTTC.